This TCR beta chain emerged from a study of blood T cell repertoires in COVID-19. Study information: From the United States, Italy and Spain came samples of acute and convalescent COVID-19. In each case, the material was cDNA or gDNA derived from T cells, B-cell-depleted T cells, or PBMCs.

Authors' data handling: Estimates of nucleated cell counts were drawn from the amplification of reference gene primers. Sequencing used immunoSEQ multiplex PCR; TCRdb keeps in-frame clones, though not all of them. The V and J calls and clone size come from that table; D and trimming were worked out from the DNA. The sample contains 85,000 to 130,000 clones, around 90% of which appear only once. Trimming shortened V by 3 bases and J by 2 bases, and 13 bases separated the two germline ends. This CDR3 has 14 amino acids. Germline-derived CDR1 and CDR2 are DFQATT and SNEGSKA (reference sequence). The rearrangement joins TRBV20-1 to TRBJ1-1; weak D call: TRBD1 (5 bases). Sample: peripheral blood. The TCR was taken from a human donor in a cohort sampled during active COVID-19. CDR3 nucleotide sequence: TGCAGTGCTAGTAAGCACGGGGGAAACACTGAAGCTTTCTTT. Translating it yields CSASKHGGNTEAFF.